This is a list of T cell receptor beta chains from one sample in a study of blood T cell repertoires in COVID-19. Repertoires were generated with immunoSEQ multiplex PCR, while TCRdb's copy carries only in-frame clones and drops some. The profile covers around 140,000 clones, with approximately 88% appearing a single time and about a tenth taken by the ten largest. The specimen sequenced was peripheral blood. These receptors were collected from a man in his fifties with acute or convalescent COVID-19. The conserved cysteine and the conserved F or W are not part of the CDR3 here. Fields, in order: V gene, CDR3 protein.

V: TRBV12-3/TRBV12-4; CDR3: ASSLLVDTEAF
V: TRBV7-9; CDR3: ASSPGQGAKTEAF
V: TRBV6-4; CDR3: ASSEQGSTEAF
V: TRBV6-5; CDR3: ASSPRVTSYEQY
V: TRBV5-1; CDR3: ASSPGMDQPQH
V: TRBV28; CDR3: ASSLGNTIY
V: TRBV25-1; CDR3: ASSIEASGNTIY
V: TRBV27; CDR3: ASSFTGPGNTIY
V: TRBV27; CDR3: ASSTTGGPNYGYT
V: TRBV6-6; CDR3: ASSYGQVSSGNTIY
V: TRBV4-2; CDR3: ASSQAVLGGDGLF
V: TRBV4-1; CDR3: ASSQDMRYGNTIY
V: TRBV2; CDR3: ASSGQGNSPLH
V: TRBV6-5; CDR3: ASSFRTSEETQY
V: TRBV11-2; CDR3: ASSPGTVPSYEQY
V: TRBV30; CDR3: AATESSYNEQF
V: TRBV9; CDR3: ASSGIQGTGANVLT
V: TRBV5-6; CDR3: ASRLDRGWDSPLH
V: TRBV7-2; CDR3: ASSLFTGGTSGNTIY
V: TRBV6-1; CDR3: ASSEVDRADTEAF
V: TRBV2; CDR3: ASTLPGGQPQH
V: TRBV6-5; CDR3: ASSSSPTGSYGYT
V: TRBV7-3; CDR3: ASSLTKGAYNEQF
V: TRBV2; CDR3: ASMLDRGGNQPQH
V: TRBV6-5; CDR3: ASNGQPNSGYT
V: TRBV5-4; CDR3: ASSSRGGSTNEKLF
V: TRBV6-5; CDR3: ASTLQGTSGELF
V: TRBV4-1; CDR3: ASSQRGTSNTGELF
V: TRBV5-1; CDR3: ASTFRIASGAETQY
V: TRBV6-6; CDR3: ASRGQSDSNQPQH
V: TRBV7-2; CDR3: ASSLQGGAPYGYT
V: TRBV11-3; CDR3: ASSLGQNTDTQY
V: TRBV7-8; CDR3: ASSLEGGSPLH
V: TRBV6-5; CDR3: ASTLQGWDGYT
V: TRBV19; CDR3: ASRGRGVSNTEAF
V: TRBV7-3; CDR3: ASSIGQDTEAF
V: TRBV5-1; CDR3: ASSPGQGVDTQY
V: TRBV27; CDR3: ASSFQSDRRETQY
V: TRBV5-4; CDR3: ASSLAVDRGGGYT
V: TRBV9; CDR3: ASSAPPRGREIMHYGYT
V: TRBV7-2; CDR3: ASSLALQGSYT
V: TRBV3-1/TRBV3-2; CDR3: ASSQDGQGGSYEQY
V: TRBV10-3; CDR3: AISEQNTEAF
V: TRBV5-1; CDR3: ASSLGRGGDPNTGELF
V: TRBV19; CDR3: AVKEGSGYT
V: TRBV6-5; CDR3: ASSRTEGLTYEQY
V: TRBV2; CDR3: ASSVSVNQPQH
V: TRBV6-5; CDR3: ASRAGPQVRSGYT
V: TRBV27; CDR3: ASWQGNMNTEAF
V: TRBV7-9; CDR3: ASSRGDQPQH
V: TRBV28; CDR3: ASSILQGLEQF
V: TRBV6-6; CDR3: ASGEGNQPQH
V: TRBV5-1; CDR3: ASNLGGPYGYT
V: TRBV27; CDR3: ASSLSRPAGRVYNSPLH
V: TRBV7-9; CDR3: ASSFEASGRARPRAQY